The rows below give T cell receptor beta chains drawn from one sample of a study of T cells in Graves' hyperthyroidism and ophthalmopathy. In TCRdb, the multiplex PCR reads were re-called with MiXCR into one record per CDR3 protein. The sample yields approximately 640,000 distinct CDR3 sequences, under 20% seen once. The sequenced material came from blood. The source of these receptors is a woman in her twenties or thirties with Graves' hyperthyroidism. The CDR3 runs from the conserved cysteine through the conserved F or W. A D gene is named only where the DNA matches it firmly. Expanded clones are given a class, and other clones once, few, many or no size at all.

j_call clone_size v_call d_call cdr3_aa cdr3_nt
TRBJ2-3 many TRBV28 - CASSLVVPQDTQYF TGTGCCAGCAGTTTAGTAGTCCCGCAGGATACGCAGTATTTT
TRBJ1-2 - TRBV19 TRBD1 CASRRTGYGYTF TGTGCCAGTAGAAGGACAGGCTATGGCTACACCTTC
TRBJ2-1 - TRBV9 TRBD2 CASSVVASGTKGAEQFF TGTGCCAGCAGCGTAGTGGCTAGCGGGACTAAAGGGGCTGAGCAGTTCTTC
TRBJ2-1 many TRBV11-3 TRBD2 CASRSGLAGYNEQFF TGTGCCAGCAGATCGGGACTAGCGGGATACAATGAGCAGTTCTTC
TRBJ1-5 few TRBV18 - CASSLGQNNQPQHF TGTGCCAGCTCACTTGGACAGAACAATCAGCCCCAGCATTTT
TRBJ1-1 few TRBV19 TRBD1 CASRTDRGVTEAFF TGTGCCAGTAGAACGGACAGGGGGGTCACTGAAGCTTTCTTT
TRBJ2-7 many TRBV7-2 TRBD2 CASSLAGTSWYEQYF TGTGCCAGCAGCTTAGCTGGGACTAGTTGGTACGAGCAGTACTTC
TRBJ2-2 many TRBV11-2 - CASSSSGVNTGELFF TGTGCCAGCAGCTCCAGTGGGGTCAACACCGGGGAGCTGTTTTTT
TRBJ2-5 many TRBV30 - CAWSVGGNEGTQYF TGTGCCTGGAGTGTCGGGGGAAATGAGGGGACCCAGTACTTC
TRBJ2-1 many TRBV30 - CAWSSGNNEQFF TGTGCCTGGAGTTCAGGAAACAATGAGCAGTTCTTC
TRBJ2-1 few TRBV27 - CASSLRGNIRYNEQFF TGTGCCAGCAGTTTACGTGGGAATATTAGGTACAATGAGCAGTTCTTC
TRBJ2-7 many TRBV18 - CASSPSSYEQYF TGTGCCAGCAGTCCGAGCTCCTACGAGCAGTACTTC
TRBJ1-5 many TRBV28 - CASSMVSGHNNQPQHF TGTGCCAGCAGTATGGTGTCGGGACACAACAATCAGCCCCAGCATTTT
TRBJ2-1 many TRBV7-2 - CASSERVGEQFF TGTGCCAGCAGCGAGCGGGTGGGTGAGCAGTTCTTC
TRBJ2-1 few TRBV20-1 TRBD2 CSARDTPSPSSGGINNEQFF TGCAGTGCTAGAGATACCCCGAGCCCGTCTAGCGGGGGGATAAACAATGAGCAGTTCTTC
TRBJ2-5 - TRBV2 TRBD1 CASSSFRGRPGGQETRYF TGTGCCAGCAGTTCATTCAGGGGGCGCCCCGGGGGTCAAGAGACCCGGTACTTC
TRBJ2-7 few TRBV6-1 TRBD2 CASRAGDGGYEQYF TGTGCCAGCAGGGCGGGAGATGGAGGATACGAGCAGTACTTC
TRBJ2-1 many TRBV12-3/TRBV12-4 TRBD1 CASSPQGALNNEQFF TGTGCCAGCAGCCCCCAGGGGGCCCTTAACAATGAGCAGTTCTTC